The clone carrying this T cell receptor (beta chain) was seen only a few times. Its antigen remains unidentified. The CDR3 sequence is 15 residues long. Germline CDR1 is SGHAT and CDR2 is FQDESV (reference sequence). Trimming stripped 4 bases from V and 3 bases from J, with 14 bases between. The entry originates in a study of cytomegalovirus exposure and HLA in healthy donors. Study-wide points: Within an earlier analysis, most TCR beta V segments proved productive either about 90% or about 30% of the time. Later work found that TCR association rates differed between HLA loci; DRB1 had the most and HLA-C the fewest. Across donors, sequencing depth was assumed by presence/absence analyses to be roughly uniform.

Researchers ran the PCR with 60 Vbeta and 13 Jbeta primers. Method: immunoSEQ multiplex PCR; TCRdb's copy keeps in-frame clones and lacks some. The sample contains 95,000 to 150,000 clones, 74% of which appear only once. This clonotype originated in a woman between 50 and 59 years old in good health and CMV-seropositive. Source material: PBMCs. The chain links TRBV11-1 to TRBJ2-3; D is possibly TRBD1 (6 bases). The CDR3 is CASSSGGVRTDTQYF. The CDR3 region has the DNA TGTGCCAGCAGCTCTGGGGGCGTGAGGACAGATACGCAGTATTTT.